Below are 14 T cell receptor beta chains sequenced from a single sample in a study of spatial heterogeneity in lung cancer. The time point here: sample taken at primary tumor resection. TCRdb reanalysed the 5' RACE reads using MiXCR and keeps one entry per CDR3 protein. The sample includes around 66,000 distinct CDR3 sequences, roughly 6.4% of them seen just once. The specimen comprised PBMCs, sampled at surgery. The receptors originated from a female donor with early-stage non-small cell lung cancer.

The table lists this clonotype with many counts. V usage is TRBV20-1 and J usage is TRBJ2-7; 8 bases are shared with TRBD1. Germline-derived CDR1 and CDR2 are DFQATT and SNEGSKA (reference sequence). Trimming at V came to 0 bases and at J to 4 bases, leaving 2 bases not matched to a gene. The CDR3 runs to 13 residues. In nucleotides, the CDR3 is TGCAGTGCTAGAGATGACAGGGGTTACGAGCAGTACTTC. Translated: CSARDDRGYEQYF.

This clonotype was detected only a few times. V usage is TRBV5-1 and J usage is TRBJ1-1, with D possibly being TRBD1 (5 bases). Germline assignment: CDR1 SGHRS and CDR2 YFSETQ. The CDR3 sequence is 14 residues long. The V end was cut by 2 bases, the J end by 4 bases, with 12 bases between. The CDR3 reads CASSLVQGSTEAFF. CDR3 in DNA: TGCGCCAGCAGCTTAGTTCAGGGAAGCACTGAAGCTTTCTTT.

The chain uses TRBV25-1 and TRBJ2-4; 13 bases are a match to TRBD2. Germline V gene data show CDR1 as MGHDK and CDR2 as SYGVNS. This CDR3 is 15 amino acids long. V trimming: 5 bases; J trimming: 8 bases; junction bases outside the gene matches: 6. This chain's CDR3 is CASSPRTSGSHIQYF. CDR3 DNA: TGTGCCAGCAGTCCCCGGACTAGCGGGAGCCACATTCAGTACTTC. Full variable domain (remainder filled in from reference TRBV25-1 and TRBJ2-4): EADIYQTPRYLVIGTGKKITLECSQTMGHDKMYWYQQDPGMELHLIHYSYGVNSTEKGDLSSESTVSRIRTEHFPLTLESARPSHTSQYLCASSPRTSGSHIQYFGAGTRLSVL.

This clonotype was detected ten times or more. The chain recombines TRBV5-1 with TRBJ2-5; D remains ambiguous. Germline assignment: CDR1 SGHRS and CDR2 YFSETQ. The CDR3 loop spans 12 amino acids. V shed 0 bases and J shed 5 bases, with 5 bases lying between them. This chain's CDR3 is CASSLELETQYF. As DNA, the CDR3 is TGCGCCAGCAGCTTGGAGTTGGAGACCCAGTACTTC.

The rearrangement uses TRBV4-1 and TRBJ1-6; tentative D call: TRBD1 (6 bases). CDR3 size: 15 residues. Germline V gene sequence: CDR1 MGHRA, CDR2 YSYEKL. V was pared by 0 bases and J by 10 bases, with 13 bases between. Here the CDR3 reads CASSQDGGGRSPLHF. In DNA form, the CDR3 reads TGCGCCAGCAGCCAAGATGGAGGGGGACGGTCACCCCTCCACTTT.

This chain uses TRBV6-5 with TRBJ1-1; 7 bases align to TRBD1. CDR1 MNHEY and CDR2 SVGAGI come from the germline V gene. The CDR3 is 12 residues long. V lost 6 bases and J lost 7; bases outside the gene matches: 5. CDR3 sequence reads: CASRQGGGEAFF. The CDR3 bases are TGTGCCAGCAGGCAGGGGGGCGGTGAAGCTTTCTTT.

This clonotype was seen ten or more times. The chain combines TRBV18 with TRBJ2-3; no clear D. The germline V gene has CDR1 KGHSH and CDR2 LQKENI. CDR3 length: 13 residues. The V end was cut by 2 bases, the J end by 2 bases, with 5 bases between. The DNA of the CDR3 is TGTGCCAGCTCACCAGGGAACACAGATACGCAGTATTTT. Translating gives CASSPGNTDTQYF. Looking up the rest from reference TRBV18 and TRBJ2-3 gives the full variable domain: NAGVMQNPRHLVRRRGQEARLRCSPMKGHSHVYWYRQLPEEGLKFMVYLQKENIIDESGMPKERFSAEFPKEGPSILRIQQVVRGDSAAYFCASSPGNTDTQYFGPGTRLTVL.

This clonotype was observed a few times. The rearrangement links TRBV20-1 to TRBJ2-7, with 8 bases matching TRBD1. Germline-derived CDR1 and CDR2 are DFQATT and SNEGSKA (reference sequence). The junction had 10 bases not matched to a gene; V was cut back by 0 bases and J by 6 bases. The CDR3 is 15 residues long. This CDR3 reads CSAREARTGHREQYV. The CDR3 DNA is TGCAGTGCTAGAGAGGCCAGGACAGGGCACCGCGAGCAGTACGTC.

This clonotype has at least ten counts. The CDR3 protein is CASSLANHWADTQYF. Written as DNA, the CDR3 is TGTGCCAGCAGCTTAGCCAACCACTGGGCAGATACGCAGTATTTT. This sequence joins TRBV7-9 and TRBJ2-3, with D uncertain. The V gene lost 0 bases and the J gene lost 4 bases, with 11 bases spanning the gap. The CDR3 extends over 15 amino acids. Looked up from germline, CDR1 is SEHNR and CDR2 is FQNEAQ (reference sequence). The full variable domain, in which reference TRBV7-9 and TRBJ2-3 provide the parts outside the CDR3, is DTGVSQNPRHKITKRGQNVTFRCDPISEHNRLYWYRQTLGQGPEFLTYFQNEAQLEKSRLLSDRFSAERPKGSFSTLEIQRTEQGDSAMYLCASSLANHWADTQYFGPGTRLTVL.

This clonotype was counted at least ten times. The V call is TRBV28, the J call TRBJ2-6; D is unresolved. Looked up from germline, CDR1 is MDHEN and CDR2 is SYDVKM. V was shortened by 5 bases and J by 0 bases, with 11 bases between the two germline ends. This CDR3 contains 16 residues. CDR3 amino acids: CASSPLEVSGANVLTF. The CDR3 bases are TGTGCCAGCAGTCCCCTCGAGGTCTCTGGGGCCAACGTCCTGACTTTC.

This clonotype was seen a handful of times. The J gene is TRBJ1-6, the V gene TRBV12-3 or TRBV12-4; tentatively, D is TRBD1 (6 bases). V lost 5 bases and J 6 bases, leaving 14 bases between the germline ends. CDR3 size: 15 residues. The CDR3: CASSISRTANSPLHF. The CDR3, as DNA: TGTGCCAGCAGTATTTCGAGGACAGCTAATTCACCCCTCCACTTT.

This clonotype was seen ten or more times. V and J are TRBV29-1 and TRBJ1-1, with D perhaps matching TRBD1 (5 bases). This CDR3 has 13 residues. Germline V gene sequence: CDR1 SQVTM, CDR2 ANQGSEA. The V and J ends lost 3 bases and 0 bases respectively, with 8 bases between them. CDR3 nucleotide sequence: TGCAGCGTTGAGACAGTCCTGAACACTGAAGCTTTCTTT. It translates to CSVETVLNTEAFF.

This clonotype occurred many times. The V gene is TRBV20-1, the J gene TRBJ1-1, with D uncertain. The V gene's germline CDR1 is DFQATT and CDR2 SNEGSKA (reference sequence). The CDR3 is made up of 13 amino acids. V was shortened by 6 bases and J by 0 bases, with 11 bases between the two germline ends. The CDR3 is CSAPGQMNTEAFF. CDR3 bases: TGCAGTGCCCCGGGCCAGATGAACACTGAAGCTTTCTTT.

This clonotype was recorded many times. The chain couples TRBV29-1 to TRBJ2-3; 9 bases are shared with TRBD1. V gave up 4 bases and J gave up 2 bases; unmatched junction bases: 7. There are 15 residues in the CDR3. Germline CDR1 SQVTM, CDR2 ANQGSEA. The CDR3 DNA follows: TGCAGCGTTGGGGCCGGGACAGGGTCCACAGATACGCAGTATTTT. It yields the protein CSVGAGTGSTDTQYF.